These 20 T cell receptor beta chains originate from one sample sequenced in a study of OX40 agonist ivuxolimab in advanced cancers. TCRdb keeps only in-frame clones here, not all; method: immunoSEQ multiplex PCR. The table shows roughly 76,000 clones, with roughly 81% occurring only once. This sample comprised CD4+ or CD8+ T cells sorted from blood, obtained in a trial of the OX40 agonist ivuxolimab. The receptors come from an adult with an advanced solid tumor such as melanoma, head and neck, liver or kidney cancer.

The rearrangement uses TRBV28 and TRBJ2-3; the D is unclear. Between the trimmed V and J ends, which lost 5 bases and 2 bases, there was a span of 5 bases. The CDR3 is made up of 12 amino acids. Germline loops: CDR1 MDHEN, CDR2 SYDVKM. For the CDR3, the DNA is TGTGCCAGCAGTCCAAACACAGATACGCAGTATTTT. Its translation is CASSPNTDTQYF. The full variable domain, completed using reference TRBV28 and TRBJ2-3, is DVKVTQSSRYLVKRTGEKVFLECVQDMDHENMFWYRQDPGLGLRLIYFSYDVKMKEKGDIPEGYSVSREKKERFSLILESASTNQTSMYLCASSPNTDTQYFGPGTRLTVL.

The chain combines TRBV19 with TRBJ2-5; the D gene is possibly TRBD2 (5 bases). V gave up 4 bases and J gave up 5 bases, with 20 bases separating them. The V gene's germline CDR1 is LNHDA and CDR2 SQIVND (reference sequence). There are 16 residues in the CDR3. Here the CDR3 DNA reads TGTGCCAGTAGTAGAGGGCTGGCGGATCGAGGGGAGACCCAGTACTTC. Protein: CASSRGLADRGETQYF.

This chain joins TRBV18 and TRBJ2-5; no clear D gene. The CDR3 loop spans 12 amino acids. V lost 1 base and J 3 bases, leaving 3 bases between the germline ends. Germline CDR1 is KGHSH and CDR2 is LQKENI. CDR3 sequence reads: CASSPLEETQYF. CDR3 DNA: TGTGCCAGCTCACCACTCGAAGAGACCCAGTACTTC.

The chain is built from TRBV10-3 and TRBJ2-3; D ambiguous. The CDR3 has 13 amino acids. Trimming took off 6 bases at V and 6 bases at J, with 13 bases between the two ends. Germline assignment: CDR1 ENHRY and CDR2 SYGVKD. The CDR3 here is CAISSLVGDTQYF. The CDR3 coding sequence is TGTGCCATCAGCTCCCTTGTGGGGGATACGCAGTATTTT.

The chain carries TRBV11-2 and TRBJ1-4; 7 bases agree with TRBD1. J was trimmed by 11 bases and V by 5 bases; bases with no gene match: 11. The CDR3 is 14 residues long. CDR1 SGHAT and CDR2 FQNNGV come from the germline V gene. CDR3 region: CASSPSTGRGKLFF. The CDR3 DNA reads TGTGCCAGCAGCCCCTCGACAGGGAGGGGGAAACTGTTTTTT.

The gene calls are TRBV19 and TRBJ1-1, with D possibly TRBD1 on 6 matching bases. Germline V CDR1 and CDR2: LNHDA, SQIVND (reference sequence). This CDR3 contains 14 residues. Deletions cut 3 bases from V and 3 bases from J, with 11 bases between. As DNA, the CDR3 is TGTGCCAGTAGTATTAACAGGGACTACACTGAAGCTTTCTTT. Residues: CASSINRDYTEAFF.

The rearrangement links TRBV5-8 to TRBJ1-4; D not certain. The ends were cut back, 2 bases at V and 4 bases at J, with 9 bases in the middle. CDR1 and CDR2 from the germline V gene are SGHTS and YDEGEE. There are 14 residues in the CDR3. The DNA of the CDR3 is TGTGCCAGCAGCTTTCGGTCGGTTAATGAAAAACTGTTTTTT. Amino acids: CASSFRSVNEKLFF.

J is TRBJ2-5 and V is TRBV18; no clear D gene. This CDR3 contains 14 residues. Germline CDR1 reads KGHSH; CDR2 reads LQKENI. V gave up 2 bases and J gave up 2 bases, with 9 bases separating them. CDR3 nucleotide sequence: TGTGCCAGCTCACCATCTAGGCTACAAGAGACCCAGTACTTC. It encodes CASSPSRLQETQYF.

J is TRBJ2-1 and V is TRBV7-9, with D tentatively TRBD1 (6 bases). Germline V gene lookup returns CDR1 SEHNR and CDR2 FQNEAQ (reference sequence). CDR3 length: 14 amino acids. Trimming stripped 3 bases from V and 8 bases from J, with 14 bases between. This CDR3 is CASSFRGGVDEQFF. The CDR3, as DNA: TGTGCCAGCAGCTTTCGTGGGGGCGTCGATGAGCAGTTCTTC. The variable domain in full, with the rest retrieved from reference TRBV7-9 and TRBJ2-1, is DTGVSQNPRHKITKRGQNVTFRCDPISEHNRLYWYRQTLGQGPEFLTYFQNEAQLEKSRLLSDRFSAERPKGSFSTLEIQRTEQGDSAMYLCASSFRGGVDEQFFGPGTRLTVL.

In nucleotides, the CDR3 is TGTGCCAGCAGCATCGGGACAGGGGGCGAAAAACTGTTTTTT. Its translation is CASSIGTGGEKLFF. The chain is built from TRBV21-1 and TRBJ1-4; the D call of TRBD1 is as the table states it, not checked on the DNA. TRBV21-1 has pseudogene status. This CDR3 region has 14 residues.

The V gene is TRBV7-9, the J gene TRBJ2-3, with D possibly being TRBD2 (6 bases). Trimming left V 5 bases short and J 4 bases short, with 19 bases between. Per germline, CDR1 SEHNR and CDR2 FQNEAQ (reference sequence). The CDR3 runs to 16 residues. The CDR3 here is CASSLGVQRASDTQYF. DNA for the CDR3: TGTGCCAGCAGCCTAGGAGTACAGCGGGCATCAGATACGCAGTATTTT.

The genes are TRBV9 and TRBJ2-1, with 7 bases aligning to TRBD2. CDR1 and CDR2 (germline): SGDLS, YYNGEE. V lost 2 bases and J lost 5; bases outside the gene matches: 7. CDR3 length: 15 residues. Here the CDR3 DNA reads TGTGCCAGCAGCGTTCCCGAGCTAGCGGACAATGAGCAGTTCTTC. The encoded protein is CASSVPELADNEQFF.

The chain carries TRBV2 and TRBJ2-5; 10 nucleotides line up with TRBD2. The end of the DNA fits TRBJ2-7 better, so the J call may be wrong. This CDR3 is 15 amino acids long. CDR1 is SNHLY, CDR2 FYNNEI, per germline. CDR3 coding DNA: TGTGCCAGCAGTGAACGCCTAGCGGGGGCTATCGAGCAGTACTTC. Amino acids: CASSERLAGAIEQYF.

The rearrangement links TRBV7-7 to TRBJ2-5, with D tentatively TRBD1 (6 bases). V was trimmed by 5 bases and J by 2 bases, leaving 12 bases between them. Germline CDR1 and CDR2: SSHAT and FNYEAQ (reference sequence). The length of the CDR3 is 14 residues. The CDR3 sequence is CASSPGQTQETQYF. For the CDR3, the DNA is TGTGCCAGCAGCCCCGGACAGACGCAAGAGACCCAGTACTTC.

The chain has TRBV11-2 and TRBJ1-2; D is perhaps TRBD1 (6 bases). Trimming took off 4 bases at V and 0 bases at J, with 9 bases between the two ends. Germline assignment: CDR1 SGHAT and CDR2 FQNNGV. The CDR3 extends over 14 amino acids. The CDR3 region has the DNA TGTGCCAGCAGCTCCGGGACAACTAACTATGGCTACACCTTC. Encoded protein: CASSSGTTNYGYTF. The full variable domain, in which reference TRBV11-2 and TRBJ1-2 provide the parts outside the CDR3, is EAGVAQSPRYKIIEKRQSVAFWCNPISGHATLYWYQQILGQGPKLLIQFQNNGVVDDSQLPKDRFSAERLKGVDSTLKIQPAKLEDSAVYLCASSSGTTNYGYTFGSGTRLTVV.

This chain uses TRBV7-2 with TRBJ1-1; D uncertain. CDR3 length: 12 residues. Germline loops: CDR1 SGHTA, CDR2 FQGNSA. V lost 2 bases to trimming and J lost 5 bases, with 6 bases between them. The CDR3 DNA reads TGTGCCAGCAGCTTAAAGGTAACTGAAGCTTTCTTT. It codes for CASSLKVTEAFF.

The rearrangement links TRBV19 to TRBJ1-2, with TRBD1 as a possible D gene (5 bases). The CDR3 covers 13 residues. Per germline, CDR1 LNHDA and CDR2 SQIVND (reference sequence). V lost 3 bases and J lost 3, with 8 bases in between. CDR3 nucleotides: TGTGCCAGTAGTATCCTGACAGACTATGGCTACACCTTC. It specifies CASSILTDYGYTF.

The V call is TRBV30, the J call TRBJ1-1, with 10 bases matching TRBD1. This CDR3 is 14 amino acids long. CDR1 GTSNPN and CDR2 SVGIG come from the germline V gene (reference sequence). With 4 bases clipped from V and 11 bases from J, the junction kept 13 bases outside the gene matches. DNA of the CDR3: TGTGCCTGGATCCTGGGACAGGGGTCTTCTGCGGCTTTCTTT. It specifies CAWILGQGSSAAFF.

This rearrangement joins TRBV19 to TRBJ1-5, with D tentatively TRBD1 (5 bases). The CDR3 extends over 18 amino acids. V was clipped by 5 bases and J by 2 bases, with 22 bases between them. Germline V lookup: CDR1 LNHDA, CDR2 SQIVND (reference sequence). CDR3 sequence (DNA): TGTGCCAGTAGTTTATTTAGGCGGGCAGGGATCGGCAATCAGCCCCAGCATTTT. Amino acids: CASSLFRRAGIGNQPQHF.

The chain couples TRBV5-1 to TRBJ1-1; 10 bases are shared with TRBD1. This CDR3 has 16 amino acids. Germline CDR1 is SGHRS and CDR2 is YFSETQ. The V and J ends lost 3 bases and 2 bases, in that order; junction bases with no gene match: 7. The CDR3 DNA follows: TGCGCCAGCAGCTGGGGTGGGACAGGGGTTAACACTGAAGCTTTCTTT. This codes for CASSWGGTGVNTEAFF.